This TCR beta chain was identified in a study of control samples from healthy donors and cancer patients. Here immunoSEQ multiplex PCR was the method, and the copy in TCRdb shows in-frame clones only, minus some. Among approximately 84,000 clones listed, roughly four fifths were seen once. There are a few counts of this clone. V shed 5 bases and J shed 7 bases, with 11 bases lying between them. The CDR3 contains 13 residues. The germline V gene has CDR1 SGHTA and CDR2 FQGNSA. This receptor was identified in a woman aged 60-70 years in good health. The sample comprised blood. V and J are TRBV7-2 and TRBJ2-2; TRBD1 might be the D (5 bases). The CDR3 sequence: CASSPQTVGELFF. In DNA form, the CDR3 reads TGTGCCAGCAGCCCCCAGACAGTCGGGGAGCTGTTTTTT.